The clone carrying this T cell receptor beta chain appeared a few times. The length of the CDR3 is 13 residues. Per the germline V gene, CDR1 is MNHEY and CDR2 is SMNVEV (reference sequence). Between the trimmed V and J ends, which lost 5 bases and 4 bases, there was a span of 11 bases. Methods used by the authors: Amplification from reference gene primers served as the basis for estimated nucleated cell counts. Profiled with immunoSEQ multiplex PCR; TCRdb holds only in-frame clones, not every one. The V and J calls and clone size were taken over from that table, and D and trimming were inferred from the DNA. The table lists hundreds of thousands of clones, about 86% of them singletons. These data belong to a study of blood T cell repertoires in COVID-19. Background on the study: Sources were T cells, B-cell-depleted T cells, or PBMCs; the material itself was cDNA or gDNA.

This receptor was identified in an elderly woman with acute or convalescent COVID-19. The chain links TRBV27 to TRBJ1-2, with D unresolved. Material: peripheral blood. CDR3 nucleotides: TGTGCCAGCAGTCTGCGGGAGGGCTATGGCTACACCTTC. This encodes CASSLREGYGYTF.